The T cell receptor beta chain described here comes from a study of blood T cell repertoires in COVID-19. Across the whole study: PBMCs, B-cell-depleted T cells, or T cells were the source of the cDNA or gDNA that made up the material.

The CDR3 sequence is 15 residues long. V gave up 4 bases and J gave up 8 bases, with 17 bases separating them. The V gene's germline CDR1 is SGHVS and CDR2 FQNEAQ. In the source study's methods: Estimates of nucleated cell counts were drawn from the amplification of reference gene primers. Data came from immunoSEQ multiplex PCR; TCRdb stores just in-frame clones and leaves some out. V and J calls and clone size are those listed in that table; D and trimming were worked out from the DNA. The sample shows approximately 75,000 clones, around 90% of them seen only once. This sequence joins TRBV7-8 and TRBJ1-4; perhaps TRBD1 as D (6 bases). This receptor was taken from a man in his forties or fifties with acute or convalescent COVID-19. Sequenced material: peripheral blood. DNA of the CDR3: TGTGCCAGCAGCTCTGAGGGGGGGAAGGGCGAAAAACTGTTTTTT. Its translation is CASSSEGGKGEKLFF. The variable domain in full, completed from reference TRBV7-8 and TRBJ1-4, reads GAGVSQSPRYKVAKRGQDVALRCDPISGHVSLFWYQQALGQGPEFLTYFQNEAQLDKSGLPSDRFFAERPEGSVSTLKIQRTQQEDSAVYLCASSSEGGKGEKLFFGSGTQLSVL.